The clone carrying this T cell receptor beta chain was detected ten times or more. Its specificity is not known. This specimen comes from a study of T-cell memory formation after mild COVID-19. A 5'RACE reaction primed in the constant segment made cDNA libraries of TCR alpha and TCR beta, and these carried sample barcodes and UMIs. TCRdb fed the 5' RACE reads into MiXCR, producing one record per CDR3 protein. Of roughly 180,000 distinct CDR3 sequences detected, about 18% appear once; the ten largest clones hold roughly 4.3%. Overall study results and limits: SARS-CoV-2 specificity was not confirmed for second-wave clones peaking on day 37. Clones that contracted from day 15 to 85 were balanced CD4/CD8, while later expanders leaned CD4+. Mainly CM and EM harbored the contracting CD4+ clones; mainly EMRA harbored the CD8+ ones.

This receptor was obtained from a man between 18 and 35 years old who had mild COVID-19 (a few samples of this study predate the infection). Cell type and time point are not known. Input material: PBMCs or a T cell subset sorted from them (not recorded which).

The CDR3 here is CASRQGLEGNEQFF. CDR3 in DNA: TGTGCCAGCCGTCAGGGACTGGAGGGGAATGAGCAGTTCTTC. V and J are TRBV7-2 and TRBJ2-1; tentative D call: TRBD2 (6 bases). V gave up 8 bases and J gave up 7 bases, with 18 bases separating them. The germline CDR1 and CDR2 sequences are SGHTA and FQGNSA. The length of the CDR3 is 14 residues.